These 3 T cell receptor beta chains were all obtained from the same sample, sequenced in a study of cytomegalovirus exposure and HLA in healthy donors. PCR was performed using 60 Vbeta and 13 Jbeta primers. Here immunoSEQ multiplex PCR was the method, and the copy in TCRdb shows in-frame clones only, minus some. Of around 200,000 clones in the sample, roughly four fifths are singletons; the top ten hold around 1.7%. The sample taken for sequencing was PBMCs. These receptors came from a man in his fifties in good health and CMV-seronegative.

J is TRBJ2-1 and V is TRBV5-1; 8 bases fit TRBD2. V was clipped by 4 bases and J by 0 bases; unmatched bases: 6. The CDR3 spans 16 residues. Germline CDR1 reads SGHRS; CDR2 reads YFSETQ. The CDR3, as DNA: TGCGCCAGCAGCCTTCCCGGGACTAGCTCCTACAATGAGCAGTTCTTC. Its translation is CASSLPGTSSYNEQFF.

The chain links TRBV10-3 to TRBJ2-5, with 8 nucleotides matching TRBD1. Germline V lookup: CDR1 ENHRY, CDR2 SYGVKD. This CDR3 region has 15 residues. After removal of 5 bases from V and 4 bases from J, the junction contained 9 bases not matched to a gene. This CDR3 is CAISTGQGGGETQYF. CDR3 in DNA: TGTGCCATCAGTACCGGACAGGGTGGTGGAGAGACCCAGTACTTC.

The chain couples TRBV9 to TRBJ1-3; D is perhaps TRBD1 (6 bases). The germline gives CDR1 SGDLS, CDR2 YYNGEE. The V gene lost 3 bases and the J gene lost 0 bases, with 13 bases spanning the gap. The CDR3 extends over 16 amino acids. DNA for the CDR3: TGTGCCAGCAGCGGACGACAGGAAATCTCTGGAAACACCATATATTTT. Its protein is CASSGRQEISGNTIYF.